These 8 T cell receptor beta chains originate from one sample sequenced in a study of CD8 T cells in ankylosing spondylitis (dated by TCRdb to the late 2010s). The library relied on 5' RACE. The sequencing machine was an Illumina MiSeq. Starting from the raw public reads, TCRdb applied fastp trimming at Q25, assembled clones with MiXCR and retained in-frame beta chains. Rows are combined by CDR3 protein, so each entry shows the most common genes and DNA. This sample is represented by about 17,000 distinct CDR3 sequences; over 7% of them were singletons. Together, the top ten hold around 37% of the sample. Input material: blood. These receptors came from a male donor with ankylosing spondylitis or in good health (not recorded which).

The rearrangement uses TRBV29-1 and TRBJ2-2; D remains ambiguous. Germline CDR1 reads SQVTM; CDR2 reads ANQGSEA. This CDR3 contains 11 residues. Trimming took off 5 bases at V and 2 bases at J, with 3 bases between the two ends. In DNA, the CDR3 is TGCAGCGTTCACAACACCGGGGAGCTGTTTTTT. It codes for CSVHNTGELFF.

In its sample, this clonotype was seen many times. The chain carries TRBV7-2 and TRBJ2-2, with D perhaps assigned TRBD1 or TRBD2 (5 bases each). Trimming took off 2 bases at V and 6 bases at J, with 13 bases between the two ends. The CDR3 runs 15 residues. Germline-derived CDR1 and CDR2 are SGHTA and FQGNSA. The CDR3 reads CASSLIPGRAGELFF. As DNA, the CDR3 is TGTGCCAGCAGCTTAATCCCAGGGCGGGCCGGGGAGCTGTTTTTT.

This clonotype appeared many times. The rearrangement joins TRBV12-3 or TRBV12-4 to TRBJ1-4; 7 bases match TRBD1. The ends lost 3 bases at V and 5 bases at J; junction bases unmatched: 6. The CDR3 runs 15 residues. CDR3 residues: CASSFPGQLNEKLFF. The CDR3 nucleotides read TGTGCCAGCAGTTTCCCGGGACAGTTAAATGAAAAACTGTTTTTT.

This clonotype ranks as medium-sized. The V gene is TRBV5-1, the J gene TRBJ2-1; D may be TRBD1 (6 bases). V lost 0 bases and J lost 4, with 11 bases in between. Germline CDR1 SGHRS, CDR2 YFSETQ. This CDR3 is built from 15 residues. CDR3 protein: CASSLGGGSYNEQFF. The CDR3 nucleotides read TGCGCCAGCAGCTTGGGAGGGGGATCGTACAATGAGCAGTTCTTC.

The table lists this clonotype with a few counts. J is TRBJ2-3 and V is TRBV4-3; a weak D match, TRBD1 (6 bases). There are 18 residues in the CDR3. Per germline, CDR1 LGHNA and CDR2 YSLEER. The V gene lost 0 bases and the J gene lost 2 bases, with 18 bases spanning the gap. CDR3 region: CASSQDFHQGQSTDTQYF. The DNA of the CDR3 is TGCGCCAGCAGCCAAGATTTCCATCAGGGGCAATCCACAGATACGCAGTATTTT.

In its sample, this clonotype ranks as medium-sized (0.01 to 0.1%). The rearrangement links TRBV20-1 to TRBJ2-7, with 9 bases that match TRBD1. The germline V gene encodes CDR1 DFQATT and CDR2 SNEGSKA (reference sequence). The CDR3 loop spans 14 amino acids. V lost 6 bases to trimming and J lost 7 bases; unmatched junction nucleotides: 13. The CDR3 reads CSANLGTGLGEQYV. CDR3 coding DNA: TGCAGTGCCAACCTCGGGACAGGGTTGGGGGAGCAGTACGTC.

This clonotype came up many times. The CDR3 region has the DNA TGTGCCAGCAGTTTCCTAGCGGGAGGTGACAATGAGCAGTTCTTC. Protein product: CASSFLAGGDNEQFF. The genes are TRBV28 and TRBJ2-1; 11 bases line up with TRBD2. The CDR3 runs 15 residues. Germline V gene sequence: CDR1 MDHEN, CDR2 SYDVKM. V was clipped by 3 bases and J by 5 bases; unmatched bases: 3.

The chain uses TRBV28 and TRBJ2-2, with D possibly being TRBD1 (5 bases). V was shortened by 5 bases and J by 7 bases, with 8 bases between the two germline ends. The CDR3 extends over 12 amino acids. The germline V gene encodes CDR1 MDHEN and CDR2 SYDVKM. As DNA, the CDR3 is TGTGCCAGCAGTGCCAGGGTCGGGGAGCTGTTTTTT. Translated: CASSARVGELFF.